Listed below are T cell receptor beta chains from one sample, sequenced in a study of graft-versus-host responses after intestinal transplantation. Sequencing used immunoSEQ multiplex PCR; TCRdb keeps in-frame clones, though not all of them. The data contain 80,000 to 100,000 clones, around 86% of them singletons. Their specific antigens are unknown. The specimen was unstimulated CD8+ T cells sorted from spleen or lymph node cells, collected before intestinal transplant. These receptors came from a human donor who received an intestinal transplant. Both conserved end residues are part of each CDR3. The D gene is left open where the match is weak. Clone size is stated in some rows and not others, as once, few, many or a class when expanded.

J: TRBJ2-3; V: TRBV27; D: -; size: -; DNA: TGTGCCAGCAGTTTAAAGCCCAGGGTCCTGACGACGCAGTATTTT; CDR3: CASSLKPRVLTTQYF
J: TRBJ1-2; V: TRBV6-6; D: TRBD1; size: -; DNA: TGTGCCAGCAGTCGACAGGGTTTTGATGGCTACACCTTC; CDR3: CASSRQGFDGYTF
J: TRBJ2-1; V: TRBV6-5; D: -; size: -; DNA: TGTGCCAGCAGTTACTCCGAGACCAATGAGCAGTTCTTC; CDR3: CASSYSETNEQFF
J: TRBJ1-5; V: TRBV30; D: -; size: -; DNA: TGTGCCTGGAGTGGGAGCAATCAGCCCCAGCATTTT; CDR3: CAWSGSNQPQHF
J: TRBJ2-7; V: TRBV30; D: TRBD1; size: -; DNA: TGTGCCTGGAATTCCGGGACAGGCTCCTACGAGCAGTACTTC; CDR3: CAWNSGTGSYEQYF
J: TRBJ2-5; V: TRBV28; D: TRBD2; size: -; DNA: TGTGCCAGCCATAAGGAACTAGCGGGATTTGAAGAGACCCAGTACTTC; CDR3: CASHKELAGFEETQYF
J: TRBJ2-7; V: TRBV28; D: TRBD1; size: -; DNA: TGTGCCAGCAGTTTAGACAGGGGGCGAGGCGACGAGCAGTACTTC; CDR3: CASSLDRGRGDEQYF
J: TRBJ2-2; V: TRBV19; D: -; size: -; DNA: TGTGCCAGTAGTATGTCCCCCGGGGAGCTGTTTTTT; CDR3: CASSMSPGELFF
J: TRBJ1-2; V: TRBV10-1; D: -; size: -; DNA: TGCGCCAGCAGTTATGGACAAAACACTACTAACTATGGCTACACCTTC; CDR3: CASSYGQNTTNYGYTF
J: TRBJ1-1; V: TRBV21-1; D: -; size: -; DNA: TGTGCCAGCTCTAAGGGGGGGAGGACTGAAGCTTTCTTT; CDR3: CASSKGGRTEAFF
J: TRBJ1-6; V: TRBV25-1; D: -; size: -; DNA: TGTGCCAGCAGTGAATTACAGGGAAATTCACCCCTCCACTTT; CDR3: CASSELQGNSPLHF
J: TRBJ2-7; V: TRBV19; D: -; size: few; DNA: TGTGCCAGTAGTATGGGGCCTCGAGGTTACCACGAGCAGTACTTC; CDR3: CASSMGPRGYHEQYF
J: TRBJ2-3; V: TRBV14; D: -; size: -; DNA: TGTGCCAGCAGCCATGTTGGGGGAGCTCCGGGGGATACGCAGTATTTT; CDR3: CASSHVGGAPGDTQYF
J: TRBJ1-1; V: TRBV7-9; D: -; size: -; DNA: TGTGCCAGCAGCTTAGGCGAAAACACTGAAGCTTTCTTT; CDR3: CASSLGENTEAFF
J: TRBJ2-3; V: TRBV28; D: TRBD2; size: -; DNA: TGTGCCAGCAGCCCAGAGCGGGAGGCAGACACAGATACGCAGTATTTT; CDR3: CASSPEREADTDTQYF
J: TRBJ2-7; V: TRBV28; D: TRBD1; size: -; DNA: TGTGCCAGCAGTTCTTGGGGACAGTACTACGAGCAGTACTTC; CDR3: CASSSWGQYYEQYF
J: TRBJ2-1; V: TRBV7-6; D: -; size: -; DNA: TGTGCCAGCAGCTGGGGCGCCTACAATGAGCAGTTCTTC; CDR3: CASSWGAYNEQFF
J: TRBJ1-2; V: TRBV23-1; D: TRBD1; size: -; DNA: TGCGCCAGCAGTCAACGACAGGGAGGATATGGCTACACCTTC; CDR3: CASSQRQGGYGYTF
J: TRBJ1-4; V: TRBV5-4; D: TRBD1; size: -; DNA: TGTGCCAGCAGCTACGCCGGGACAGGGGGGGAAAAACTGTTTTTT; CDR3: CASSYAGTGGEKLFF